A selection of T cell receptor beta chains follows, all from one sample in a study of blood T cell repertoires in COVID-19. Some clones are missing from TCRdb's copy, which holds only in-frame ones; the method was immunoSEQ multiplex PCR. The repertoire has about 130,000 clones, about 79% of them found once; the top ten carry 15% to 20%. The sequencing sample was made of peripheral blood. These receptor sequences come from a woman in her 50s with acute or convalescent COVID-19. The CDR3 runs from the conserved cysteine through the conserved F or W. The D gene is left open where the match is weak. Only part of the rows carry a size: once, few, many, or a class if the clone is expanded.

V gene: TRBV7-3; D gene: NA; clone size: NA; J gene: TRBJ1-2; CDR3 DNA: TGTGCCAGCAGCCTCGGCTTAACGGAGGGCTACACCTTC; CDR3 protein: CASSLGLTEGYTF
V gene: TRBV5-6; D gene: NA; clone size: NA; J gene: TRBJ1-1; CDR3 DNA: TGTGCCAGCAGCCTACTTATGAACACTGAAGCTTTCTTT; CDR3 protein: CASSLLMNTEAFF
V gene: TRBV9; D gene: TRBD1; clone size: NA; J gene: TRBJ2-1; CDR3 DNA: TGTGCCAGCAGCGTAGGTCCCGGGACAGGGATTTTCAATGAGCAGTTCTTC; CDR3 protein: CASSVGPGTGIFNEQFF
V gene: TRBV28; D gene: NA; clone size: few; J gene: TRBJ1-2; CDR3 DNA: TGTGCCAGCTCATCCCCTGGACTCAACACCTTC; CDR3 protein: CASSSPGLNTF
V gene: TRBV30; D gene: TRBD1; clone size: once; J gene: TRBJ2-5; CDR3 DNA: TGTGCCTGGAGTTTAGGGACAGCCGGTTTAGAGACCCAGTACTTC; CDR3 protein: CAWSLGTAGLETQYF
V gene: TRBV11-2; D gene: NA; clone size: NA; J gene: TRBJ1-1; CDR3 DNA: TGTGCCAGCAGCTTATACAGGGCGGGTACTGAAGCTTTCTTT; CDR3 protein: CASSLYRAGTEAFF
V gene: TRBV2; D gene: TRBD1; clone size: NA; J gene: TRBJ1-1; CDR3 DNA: TGTGCCAGCACTCTAGGGGGCGCAGAGACTGAAGCTTTCTTT; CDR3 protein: CASTLGGAETEAFF
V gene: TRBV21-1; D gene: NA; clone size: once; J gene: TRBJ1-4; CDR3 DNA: TGTGCCAGCCTGAAGGGGGCAAGAAATGAAAAACTGTTTTTT; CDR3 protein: CASLKGARNEKLFF
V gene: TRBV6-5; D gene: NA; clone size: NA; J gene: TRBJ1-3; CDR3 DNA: TGTGCCAGCAGAACTTACAGGGCTGGAAACACCATATATTTT; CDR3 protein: CASRTYRAGNTIYF
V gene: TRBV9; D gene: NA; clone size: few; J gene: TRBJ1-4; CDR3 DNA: TGTGCCAGCAGCGAACAGGGTCGGGGTAATGAAAAACTGTTTTTT; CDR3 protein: CASSEQGRGNEKLFF
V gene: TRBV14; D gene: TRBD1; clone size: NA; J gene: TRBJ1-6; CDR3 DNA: TGTGCCAGCAGCCTGCGGACAGGGAATAATAATTCACCCCTCCACTTT; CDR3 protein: CASSLRTGNNNSPLHF
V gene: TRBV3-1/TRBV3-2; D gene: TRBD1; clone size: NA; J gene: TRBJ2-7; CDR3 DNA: TGTGCCAGCAGCTACTTTGGGACAGGGGTTGAGCAGTACTTC; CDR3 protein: CASSYFGTGVEQYF
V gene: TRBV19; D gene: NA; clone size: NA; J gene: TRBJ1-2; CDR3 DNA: TGTGCCAGTAGTCCTTCCCAGGGGTTCAGCTATGGCTACACCTTC; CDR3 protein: CASSPSQGFSYGYTF
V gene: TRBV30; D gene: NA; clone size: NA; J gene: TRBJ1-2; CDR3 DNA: TGTGCCTGGAGTCCACATAACTATGGCTACACCTTC; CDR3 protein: CAWSPHNYGYTF
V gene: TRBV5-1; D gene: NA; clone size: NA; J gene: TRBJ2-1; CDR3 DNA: TGCGCCAGCAGCGGATCGCCTAGCTCCTACAATGAGCAGTTCTTC; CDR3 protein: CASSGSPSSYNEQFF
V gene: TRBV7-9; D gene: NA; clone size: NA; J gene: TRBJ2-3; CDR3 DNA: TGTGCCAGCAGCTTAGTATACAGGCCGAATACGCAGTATTTT; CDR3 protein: CASSLVYRPNTQYF
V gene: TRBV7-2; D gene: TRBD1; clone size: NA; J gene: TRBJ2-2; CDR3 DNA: TGTGCCAGCAGCTCTGAAGCAGGGGGGAACACCGGGGAGCTGTTTTTT; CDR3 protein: CASSSEAGGNTGELFF
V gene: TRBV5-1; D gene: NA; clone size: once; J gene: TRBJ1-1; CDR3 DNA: TGCGCCAGCAGCTTGGCCGCGTCGAACACTGAAGCTTTCTTT; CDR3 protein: CASSLAASNTEAFF
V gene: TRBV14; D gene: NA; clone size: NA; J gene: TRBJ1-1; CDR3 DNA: TGTGCCAGCAGCCAAGGAGGATTCGGGAGGGTAGGCACTGAAGCTTTCTTT; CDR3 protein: CASSQGGFGRVGTEAFF
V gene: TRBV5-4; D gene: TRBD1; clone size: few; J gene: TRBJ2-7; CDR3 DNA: TGTGCCAGCAGCTGGGACAGGAGATCCTACGAGCAGTACTTC; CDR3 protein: CASSWDRRSYEQYF
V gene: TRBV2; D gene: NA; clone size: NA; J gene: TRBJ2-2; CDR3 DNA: TGTGCCAGCAGTGAAGAGGCGGCGGTGAACACCGGGGAGCTGTTTTTT; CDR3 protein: CASSEEAAVNTGELFF
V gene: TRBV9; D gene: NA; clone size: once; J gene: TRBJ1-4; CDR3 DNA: TGTGCCAGCAGCCCCACTACCGGAGGGGAATACGAAAAACTGTTTTTT; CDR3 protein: CASSPTTGGEYEKLFF
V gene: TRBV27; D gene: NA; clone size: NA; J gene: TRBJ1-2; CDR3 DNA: TGTGCCAGCAGTTTTGGAAGGGGGATTAACTATGGCTACACCTTC; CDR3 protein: CASSFGRGINYGYTF
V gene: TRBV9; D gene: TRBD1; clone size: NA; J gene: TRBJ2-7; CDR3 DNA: TGTGCCAGCAGCCCCGGGACAGGGCCCTACGAGCAGTACTTC; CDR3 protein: CASSPGTGPYEQYF
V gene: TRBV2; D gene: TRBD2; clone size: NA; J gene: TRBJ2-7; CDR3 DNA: TGTGCCAGCCTTGGACTAGCGGGGGGGTCCTACGAGCAGTACTTC; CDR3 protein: CASLGLAGGSYEQYF
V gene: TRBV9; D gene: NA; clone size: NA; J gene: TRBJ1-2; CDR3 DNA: TGTGCCAGCAGCCCCACCACCGACAGGTACTATGGCTACACCTTC; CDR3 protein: CASSPTTDRYYGYTF
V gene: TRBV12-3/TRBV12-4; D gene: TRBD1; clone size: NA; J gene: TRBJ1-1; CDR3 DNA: TGTGCCACCCAAGGGGGCGCGGTCACTGAAGCTTTCTTT; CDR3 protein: CATQGGAVTEAFF
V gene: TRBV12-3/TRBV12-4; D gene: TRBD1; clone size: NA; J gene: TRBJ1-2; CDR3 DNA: TGTGCCAGCAGTGACCGGGACAGGCTTGGCTACACCTTC; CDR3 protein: CASSDRDRLGYTF
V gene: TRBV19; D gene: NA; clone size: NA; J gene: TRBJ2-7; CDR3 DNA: TGTGCCAGTAGTGGACTTTACGGTACCTACGAGCAGTACTTC; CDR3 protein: CASSGLYGTYEQYF
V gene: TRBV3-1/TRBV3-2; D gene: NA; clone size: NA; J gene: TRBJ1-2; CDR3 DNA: TGTGCCAGCAGGCAACAGGGTTCTAACTATGGCTACACCTTC; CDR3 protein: CASRQQGSNYGYTF
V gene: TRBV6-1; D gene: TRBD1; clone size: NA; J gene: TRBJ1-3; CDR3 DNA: TGTGCCAGCAGTGATTTGGGACAGGGGACTGGAAACACCATATATTTT; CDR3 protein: CASSDLGQGTGNTIYF
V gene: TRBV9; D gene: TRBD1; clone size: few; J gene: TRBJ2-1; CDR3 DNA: TGTGCCAGCAGCTATACGATCGGACAGGGTTACAATGAGCAGTTCTTC; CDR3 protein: CASSYTIGQGYNEQFF
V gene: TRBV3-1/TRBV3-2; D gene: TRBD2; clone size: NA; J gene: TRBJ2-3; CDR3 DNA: TGTGCCAGCAGCCAGGGACTAGCGGGGAAAGATACGCAGTATTTT; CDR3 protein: CASSQGLAGKDTQYF
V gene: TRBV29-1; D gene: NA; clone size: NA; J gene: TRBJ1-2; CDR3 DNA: TGCAGCGTTGAAAGGGGCCAGTACTATGGCTACACCTTC; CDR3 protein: CSVERGQYYGYTF
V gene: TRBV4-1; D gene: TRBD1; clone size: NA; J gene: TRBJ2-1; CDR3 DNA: TGCGCCAGCAGCCAAGGGACAGGGGCCAGCTCCTACAATGAGCAGTTCTTC; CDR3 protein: CASSQGTGASSYNEQFF
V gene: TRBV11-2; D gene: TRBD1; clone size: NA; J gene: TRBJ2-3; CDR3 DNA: TGTGCCAGCAGCTTACGGGCCACAGGGGCTAGCACAGATACGCAGTATTTT; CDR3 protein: CASSLRATGASTDTQYF
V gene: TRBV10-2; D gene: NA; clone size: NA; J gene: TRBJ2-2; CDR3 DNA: TGCGCCAGCAGTGGGCGGGACAGGAACACCGGGGAGCTGTTTTTT; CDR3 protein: CASSGRDRNTGELFF
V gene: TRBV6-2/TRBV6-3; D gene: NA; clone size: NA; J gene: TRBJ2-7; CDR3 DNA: TGTGCCAGCAGTTACTCTCAAATCCTGAGCTCCTACGAGCAGTACTTC; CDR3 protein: CASSYSQILSSYEQYF
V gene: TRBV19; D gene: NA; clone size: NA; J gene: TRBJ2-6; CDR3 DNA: TGTGCCAGTAGTTCGCTAGGGGTTTCTGGGGCCAACGTCCTGACTTTC; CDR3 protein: CASSSLGVSGANVLTF